This is a list of T cell receptor beta chains from one sample in a study of T cell responses to AZD1222 COVID-19 vaccine. The data were produced by immunoSEQ multiplex PCR, yet TCRdb's version contains in-frame clones alone and is incomplete. The sample has 150,000 to 170,000 clones, less than 90% seen once. The input for sequencing was peripheral blood, taken on day 0 of MenACWY control vaccination. These receptors all stem from an adult in good health. Both conserved end residues are part of each CDR3. A D gene is named only where the DNA matches it firmly. Some rows have no size entry. The others give once, few or many, or a class for an expanded clone.

v_call	clone_size	d_call	j_call	cdr3_nt	cdr3_aa
TRBV13	-	TRBD1	TRBJ1-1	TGTGCCAGCAGCTTCACAGGGGGGAACACTGAAGCTTTCTTT	CASSFTGGNTEAFF
TRBV4-1	-	-	TRBJ2-5	TGCGCCAGCAGCCAAGCGCCAGGGGGAGGTGGGGAGACCCAGTACTTC	CASSQAPGGGGETQYF
TRBV19	few	TRBD2	TRBJ2-2	TGTGCCAGTAGTCCGGGACTAGCGAACACCGGGGAGCTGTTTTTT	CASSPGLANTGELFF
TRBV28	-	TRBD1	TRBJ2-1	TGTGCCAGCATTCAGGGGGCGAGGACCTACAATGAGCAGTTCTTC	CASIQGARTYNEQFF
TRBV18	-	-	TRBJ2-2	TGTGCCAGCTCGCCTTCTAGGGCCGGGGAGCTGTTTTTT	CASSPSRAGELFF
TRBV30	once	-	TRBJ1-3	TGTGCCTGGAGTGTACTACGATTGACATCTGGAAACACCATATATTTT	CAWSVLRLTSGNTIYF
TRBV3-1/TRBV3-2	-	-	TRBJ1-2	TGTGCCAGCCGACGGGACACTGCTAACTATGGCTACACCTTC	CASRRDTANYGYTF
TRBV19	-	TRBD1	TRBJ1-2	TGTGCCAGTAGGATTGGAACAGGGGCCGGCTACACCTTC	CASRIGTGAGYTF
TRBV29-1	-	TRBD1	TRBJ2-7	TGCAGCGTCCCGGGACAGGGGGACGAGCAGTACTTC	CSVPGQGDEQYF
TRBV6-6	-	-	TRBJ1-4	TGTGCCAGCAGCTCTCCGAATGAAAAACTGTTTTTT	CASSSPNEKLFF
TRBV27	-	-	TRBJ1-1	TGTGCCAGCACCCTAGGCACTGAAGCTTTCTTT	CASTLGTEAFF
TRBV7-2	-	TRBD1	TRBJ2-7	TGTGCCAGCAGCTTTAGGCAGGGGGCTTTCTTCTACGAGCAGTACTTC	CASSFRQGAFFYEQYF
TRBV24-1	-	TRBD1	TRBJ1-2	TGTGCCACCAGTGACCCCGGGACAGGCCCGTATGGCTACACCTTC	CATSDPGTGPYGYTF
TRBV4-1	-	TRBD1	TRBJ1-5	TGCGCCAGCAGCCAATTCGGGACAGGGGGCGCCGGGGGTCAGCCCCAGCATTTT	CASSQFGTGGAGGQPQHF
TRBV18	-	-	TRBJ1-1	TGTGCCAGCTCACCTTCCCGCGGGGGGGGGTTGGGCAACACTGAAGCTTTCTTT	CASSPSRGGGLGNTEAFF
TRBV6-2/TRBV6-3	-	TRBD1	TRBJ1-1	TGTGCCAGCAGTTACAATCCAGGGGGCGCGGGGACTGAAGCTTTCTTT	CASSYNPGGAGTEAFF
TRBV27	-	-	TRBJ2-1	TGTGCCAGCAGTTTAGGCCTAGTCTCCTACAATGAGCAGTTCTTC	CASSLGLVSYNEQFF
TRBV14	once	-	TRBJ2-7	TGTGCCAGCACCAGCGGGCGACCTGGCTACGAGCAGTACTTC	CASTSGRPGYEQYF